This note documents a single TCR beta chain sequence. These data come from a study of blood T cell repertoires in COVID-19. Here immunoSEQ multiplex PCR was the method, and the copy in TCRdb shows in-frame clones only, minus some. The table records some 180,000 clones, approximately 80% of them present only once. The germline CDR1 and CDR2 sequences are SEHNR and FQNEAQ (reference sequence). The CDR3 contains 15 residues. V was pared by 1 base and J by 4 bases, with 12 bases between. The chain recombines TRBV7-9 with TRBJ2-3; the D gene is possibly TRBD2 (5 bases). The receptor was isolated from a human donor in a cohort sampled during active COVID-19. Sequencing used peripheral blood. CDR3 sequence (DNA): TGTGCCAGCAGCTTAGGGGTGGAGGCCGCAGATACGCAGTATTTT. Protein sequence: CASSLGVEAADTQYF.